The 26 T cell receptor beta chains given below trace back to one sample, sequenced in a study of T cells in Graves' hyperthyroidism and ophthalmopathy. Amplification of TCR beta CDR3 regions was performed using RNA transcripts as template. The HTBI primer set drove a first-round RT-PCR of the TCR CDR3. TCRdb independently ran MiXCR on the multiplex PCR reads; one entry per CDR3 protein. Of around 360,000 distinct CDR3 sequences in the sample, about 15% were seen once. The specimen sequenced was blood. The receptors were gathered from a woman aged 60-75 years with Graves' ophthalmopathy.

This clonotype was found a few times. CDR3 nucleotides: TGTGCCAGCAGCGTAGGCGGGCGCCCAGATACGCAGTATTTT. Protein sequence: CASSVGGRPDTQYF. The J gene is TRBJ2-3, the V gene TRBV9, with D possibly being TRBD2 (5 bases). The V and J ends lost 0 bases and 4 bases respectively, with 9 bases between them. This CDR3 region has 14 residues. The germline V gene has CDR1 SGDLS and CDR2 YYNGEE.

This clonotype was observed a handful of times. The V and J genes are TRBV24-1 and TRBJ2-1; a weak D match, TRBD1 (5 bases). The CDR3 is 15 amino acids. CDR1 and CDR2 from the germline V gene are KGHDR and SFDVKD. Deletions cut 0 bases from V and 9 bases from J, with 14 bases between. CDR3: CATSDLQGRIGEQFF. As DNA, the CDR3 is TGTGCCACCAGTGATTTGCAGGGTCGGATCGGTGAGCAGTTCTTC.

Ten or more counts support this clonotype. The CDR3 DNA sequence: TGTGCCAGCAGCTTTAGCGAAACGAGCTCCTACGAGCAGTACTTC. It yields the protein CASSFSETSSYEQYF. The chain employs TRBV28 and TRBJ2-7; a weak D match, TRBD2 (5 bases). This CDR3 is built from 15 residues. The V gene's germline CDR1 is MDHEN and CDR2 SYDVKM. V lost 6 bases and J lost 0, with 15 bases in between. The full variable domain, in which reference TRBV28 and TRBJ2-7 provide the parts outside the CDR3, is DVKVTQSSRYLVKRTGEKVFLECVQDMDHENMFWYRQDPGLGLRLIYFSYDVKMKEKGDIPEGYSVSREKKERFSLILESASTNQTSMYLCASSFSETSSYEQYFGPGTRLTVT.

Many counts were recorded for this clonotype. The rearrangement joins TRBV28 to TRBJ2-7; 13 bases map to TRBD2. This CDR3 has 19 residues. Trimming at V came to 1 base and at J to 2 bases, leaving 11 bases not matched to a gene. Germline CDR1 MDHEN, CDR2 SYDVKM. CDR3 nucleotides: TGTGCCAGCAGTTTATTGGGACTAGCGGGACGTAAAGAGACCTACGAGCAGTACTTC. This translates into CASSLLGLAGRKETYEQYF.

This clonotype was counted between two and nine times. A read error may be the cause here, since a much bigger clone is one base away. V is TRBV12-3 or TRBV12-4 and J is TRBJ1-1, with D perhaps TRBD1 (6 bases). The CDR3 has 12 amino acids. The germline V and J ends were trimmed by 4 bases and 4 bases, with 7 bases remaining between them. DNA of the CDR3: TGTGCCAGCAGTTGCAGGGGCACTGAAGCTTTCTTT. Residues: CASSCRGTEAFF.

The sample holds many counts of this clonotype. CDR3 DNA: TGTGCCAGCAGCTTAAGTTCGGAATACAATGAGCAGTTCTTC. This sequence encodes CASSLSSEYNEQFF. The chain employs TRBV11-3 and TRBJ2-1; D call uncertain. This CDR3 comprises 14 residues. Germline lookup yields CDR1 SGHNT and CDR2 YENEEA. Trimming removed 2 bases from V and 4 bases from J, with 9 bases in between.

This clonotype has more than one count but fewer than ten. The chain carries TRBV28 and TRBJ2-7, with D maybe TRBD2 (6 bases). Germline V gives CDR1 MDHEN, CDR2 SYDVKM. V was shortened by 10 bases and J by 1 base, with 14 bases between the two germline ends. This CDR3 is built from 13 residues. The CDR3 coding sequence is TGTGCCATCAGGGTGGGGACTTCCTACGAGCAGTACTTC. Translated, it gives CAIRVGTSYEQYF.

The gene calls are TRBV4-1 and TRBJ2-1; TRBD2 matches at 15 bases. The CDR3 is 20 residues long. Germline CDR1 is MGHRA and CDR2 is YSYEKL. V gave up 0 bases and J gave up 0 bases; unmatched junction bases: 6. Here the CDR3 DNA reads TGCGCCAGCAGCCAAGAACCGGGACTAGCGGGAGGAAGCTCCTACAATGAGCAGTTCTTC. Protein: CASSQEPGLAGGSSYNEQFF.

This clonotype was seen repeatedly, ten times or more. J is TRBJ2-7 and V is TRBV20-1, with D perhaps matching TRBD2 (5 bases). Trimming left V 0 bases short and J 1 base short, with 16 bases between. Germline lookup yields CDR1 DFQATT and CDR2 SNEGSKA (reference sequence). This CDR3 spans 16 amino acids. The CDR3 nucleotides read TGCAGTGCTAGAGATAGCGAGACGATTGTTTCCTACGAGCAGTACTTC. It codes for CSARDSETIVSYEQYF.

The chain uses TRBV19 and TRBJ1-1, with 9 nucleotides matching TRBD1. Germline lookup yields CDR1 LNHDA and CDR2 SQIVND (reference sequence). The CDR3 totals 15 residues. Germline trimming cut 3 bases from V and 4 bases from J; bases unmatched to any gene: 6. The DNA of the CDR3 is TGTGCCAGTAGTATTGGGGACAGGGCGGCCACTGAAGCTTTCTTT. This codes for CASSIGDRAATEAFF.

This clonotype was seen more than once but under ten times. The V call is TRBV9, the J call TRBJ2-2; D not resolved. Per germline, CDR1 SGDLS and CDR2 YYNGEE. This CDR3 is built from 13 residues. V lost 0 bases and J 4 bases, leaving 4 bases between the germline ends. The CDR3 reads CASSVEFTGELFF. The CDR3 nucleotides read TGTGCCAGCAGCGTAGAATTCACCGGGGAGCTGTTTTTT.

The CDR3: CASSQHQMNTEAFF. CDR3 DNA sequence: TGTGCCAGCAGCCAACACCAGATGAACACTGAAGCTTTCTTT. The gene calls are TRBV6-2 or TRBV6-3 and TRBJ1-1; D gene ambiguous. Germline V gene data show CDR1 as MNHEY and CDR2 as SVGEGT. The CDR3 has 14 amino acids. Trimming took off 6 bases at V and 0 bases at J, with 11 bases between the two ends.

The chain employs TRBV5-1 and TRBJ1-2, with 9 positions matching TRBD1. The CDR3 runs to 13 residues. With V trimmed by 3 bases and J by 8 bases, 5 bases remained unmatched. Germline CDR1 reads SGHRS; CDR2 reads YFSETQ. CDR3 coding DNA: TGCGCCAGCAGCTGGAGGACAGGGGAGGGCTACACCTTC. It translates to CASSWRTGEGYTF.

This clonotype was seen repeatedly, ten times or more. CDR3 region: CASSSQGTMNTEAFF. The CDR3 coding sequence is TGTGCCAGCAGCTCCCAGGGTACCATGAACACTGAAGCTTTCTTT. The chain combines TRBV7-9 with TRBJ1-1, with D possibly TRBD1 on 5 matching bases. Germline V gives CDR1 SEHNR, CDR2 FQNEAQ (reference sequence). V dropped 4 bases and J dropped 0 bases, with 12 bases sitting between them. The CDR3 spans 15 residues.

The chain uses TRBV2 and TRBJ2-1, with 8 positions matching TRBD2. Germline lookup yields CDR1 SNHLY and CDR2 FYNNEI. V trimming: 1 base; J trimming: 0 bases; junction bases outside the gene matches: 2. This CDR3 comprises 16 residues. DNA for the CDR3: TGTGCCAGCAGTGAAGGCGGGAGGAGCTCCTACAATGAGCAGTTCTTC. The encoded protein is CASSEGGRSSYNEQFF.

This clonotype was counted at least ten times. The chain recombines TRBV10-3 with TRBJ2-3; D is perhaps TRBD2 (6 bases). Germline loops: CDR1 ENHRY, CDR2 SYGVKD. The CDR3 is 14 residues long. Deletions cut 6 bases from V and 2 bases from J, with 12 bases between. The CDR3: CAISPGEPTDTQYF. The CDR3 DNA is TGTGCCATCAGCCCGGGAGAGCCCACAGATACGCAGTATTTT.

This clonotype was recorded at least ten times. V usage is TRBV27 and J usage is TRBJ1-1; a possible D gene is TRBD1 (6 bases). Trimming removed 2 bases from V and 0 bases from J, with 10 bases in between. The CDR3 contains 15 residues. Germline CDR1 reads MNHEY; CDR2 reads SMNVEV (reference sequence). CDR3 coding DNA: TGTGCCAGCAGTTTACCGCAGGGGCTGAACACTGAAGCTTTCTTT. It encodes CASSLPQGLNTEAFF.

The chain carries TRBV28 and TRBJ1-5; 9 bases fit TRBD1. Germline-derived CDR1 and CDR2 are MDHEN and SYDVKM. The CDR3 is made up of 15 amino acids. Germline trimming cut 5 bases from V and 7 bases from J; bases unmatched to any gene: 9. The CDR3 region has the DNA TGTGCCAGCAGTCGACAGGGGGGCCTCGGGCAGCCCCAGCATTTT. This gives the protein CASSRQGGLGQPQHF.

This clonotype was counted at least ten times. This chain uses TRBV7-2 with TRBJ2-1, with D uncertain. This CDR3 region has 12 residues. Germline V lookup: CDR1 SGHTA, CDR2 FQGNSA. Trimming removed 2 bases at V and 5 bases at J, with 4 bases between. In DNA form, the CDR3 reads TGTGCCAGCAGCTTACACGACAATGAGCAGTTCTTC. Its translation: CASSLHDNEQFF.

This clonotype was detected many times. The chain couples TRBV7-2 to TRBJ2-2; unclear D gene. V dropped 2 bases and J dropped 0 bases, with 10 bases sitting between them. The CDR3 extends over 16 amino acids. CDR1 is SGHTA and CDR2 is FQGNSA in the germline V gene. The CDR3 spells CASSLSVGTNTGELFF. CDR3 coding DNA: TGTGCCAGCAGCTTATCGGTCGGAACGAACACCGGGGAGCTGTTTTTT.

Of note for this clonotype: A read error may explain this, as a much larger clone is one base away. V gene TRBV7-2 combines with J gene TRBJ2-3, with D possibly TRBD1 on 6 matching bases. Germline values: CDR1 SGHTA, CDR2 FQGNSA. There are 15 residues in the CDR3. CDR3 in DNA: TGTGCCAGCACTCGACAGGCTCAGAGGGAAGATACGCGGTATTTT. Amino acids: CASTRQAQREDTRYF. Complete variable domain (other parts from reference TRBV7-2 and TRBJ2-3): GAGVSQSPSNKVTEKGKDVELRCDPISGHTALYWYRQSLGQGLEFLIYFQGNSAPDKSGLPSDRFSAERTGGSVSTLTIQRTQQEDSAVYLCASTRQAQREDTRYFGPGTRLTVL.

This clonotype was counted many times. The V call is TRBV12-3 or TRBV12-4, the J call TRBJ2-3; 7 nucleotides match TRBD1. The CDR3 spans 14 residues. V gave up 7 bases and J gave up 1 base; unmatched junction bases: 5. As DNA, the CDR3 is TGTGCCAGCACGACCCAGGGGGGCACAGATACGCAGTATTTT. Its translation: CASTTQGGTDTQYF.

This clonotype was seen once. A junction end diverges from the germline sequence, so it may reflect a read error. V and J are TRBV18 and TRBJ2-5, with D possibly being TRBD2 (6 bases). CDR1 and CDR2 (germline): KGHSH, LQKENI. This CDR3 comprises 13 residues. The CDR3 DNA sequence: TGTGCCAGCTCACCGGGCGGGGAAGAGATCCAGTACTTC. It codes for CASSPGGEEIQYF.

At least ten counts were recorded for this clonotype. The chain is built from TRBV12-3 or TRBV12-4 and TRBJ1-5, with no clear D. V lost 6 bases and J 4 bases, leaving 10 bases between the germline ends. The CDR3 consists of 13 residues. The CDR3 DNA sequence: TGTGCCAGCAGCCCTATGGGGAATCAGCCCCAGCATTTT. This encodes CASSPMGNQPQHF.

This clonotype came up a few times. This chain joins TRBV5-1 and TRBJ2-1; D is tentatively TRBD1 or TRBD2 (5 bases each). The CDR3 is made up of 17 amino acids. The germline gives CDR1 SGHRS, CDR2 YFSETQ. Trimming removed 5 bases from V and 2 bases from J, with 20 bases in between. In DNA, the CDR3 is TGCGCCAGCAGAAGCAGAGGGGCGGCCAGCACCTACAATGAGCAGTTCTTC. Its translation is CASRSRGAASTYNEQFF.

Ten or more counts support this clonotype. The chain joins TRBV2 to TRBJ2-3; D is perhaps TRBD1 (6 bases). This CDR3 spans 15 amino acids. From germline, CDR1 is SNHLY and CDR2 FYNNEI. V lost 4 bases, J lost 0 bases, and 11 bases lay in between. CDR3 DNA: TGTGCCAGCAGTGGAACGAGGGGGAGCACAGATACGCAGTATTTT. As protein: CASSGTRGSTDTQYF.